This T cell receptor beta chain was captured in a study of blood T cell repertoires in COVID-19. Study-level information: Sites across the United States, Italy and Spain contributed samples from acute and convalescent COVID-19. Nucleic acid was either cDNA or gDNA, and it came from T cells, B-cell-depleted T cells, or PBMCs.

Per the original methods: Estimated nucleated cell counts came from reference gene primer amplification. Clones were sequenced by immunoSEQ multiplex PCR, and TCRdb holds only the in-frame ones, with some missing. The V and J calls and clone size are taken from that table; D and trimming were inferred from the DNA. This sample carries 130,000 or so clones, around 90% of them seen once, and the ten largest clones take roughly a tenth. V shed 6 bases and J 3 bases; nucleotides not matched to a gene: 4. Per germline, CDR1 MNHEY and CDR2 SVGAGI. The CDR3 loop spans 13 amino acids. The specimen was peripheral blood. The sequence was obtained from a man between 60 and 75 years old with active or convalescent COVID-19. The gene calls are TRBV6-5 and TRBJ1-1; 7 bases agree with TRBD1. The CDR3 reads CASRRQGDTEAFF. The DNA for the CDR3 is TGTGCCAGCAGACGACAGGGTGACACTGAAGCTTTCTTT.